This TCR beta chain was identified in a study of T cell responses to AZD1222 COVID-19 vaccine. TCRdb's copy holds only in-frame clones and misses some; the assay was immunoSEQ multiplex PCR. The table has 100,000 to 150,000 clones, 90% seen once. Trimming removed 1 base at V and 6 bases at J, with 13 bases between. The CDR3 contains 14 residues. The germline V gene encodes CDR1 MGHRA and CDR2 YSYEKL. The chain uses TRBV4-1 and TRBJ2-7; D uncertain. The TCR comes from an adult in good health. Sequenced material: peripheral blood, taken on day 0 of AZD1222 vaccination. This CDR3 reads CASSQAQFPTEQYF. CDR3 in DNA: TGCGCCAGCAGCCAAGCGCAGTTCCCAACCGAGCAGTACTTC.